These 18 T cell receptor beta chains share one sample of origin, sequenced in a study of T cell responses to AZD1222 COVID-19 vaccine. Libraries were prepared by immunoSEQ multiplex PCR; TCRdb keeps only in-frame clonotypes and omits some of them. Among about 270,000 clones listed, almost 95% were seen once. The material was peripheral blood, obtained 28 days after the second AZD1222 dose. These receptor sequences come from an adult who received the AZD1222 COVID-19 vaccine.

The gene calls are TRBV19 and TRBJ2-1, with 7 bases lining up with TRBD1. This CDR3 is built from 13 residues. Trimming removed 9 bases from V and 8 bases from J; junction bases left unmatched: 10. Germline-derived CDR1 and CDR2 are LNHDA and SQIVND (reference sequence). The CDR3 reads CASRQGRDDEQFF. The CDR3 coding sequence is TGTGCCAGCAGACAGGGTAGGGACGATGAGCAGTTCTTC.

The chain carries TRBV24-1 and TRBJ2-1, with a weak D call TRBD2 (5 bases). Trimming stripped 4 bases from V and 5 bases from J, with 5 bases between. The CDR3 has 12 amino acids. The germline CDR1 and CDR2 sequences are KGHDR and SFDVKD. CDR3 in DNA: TGTGCCACCAGTGAACTAGACAATGAGCAGTTCTTC. Translating gives CATSELDNEQFF.

This rearrangement joins TRBV21-1 to TRBJ2-3; the table's D call of TRBD2 was not tested on the DNA. TRBV21-1 is a pseudogene locus. The CDR3 loop spans 15 amino acids. The chain's CDR3 is CASSNDSKGTDTQYF. The CDR3 DNA reads as TGTGCCAGCAGCAATGACTCCAAGGGCACAGATACGCAGTATTTT.

As to this clone: Other DNA sequences from this sample encode an identical CDR3 as well. The genes are TRBV3-1 (or the pseudogene TRBV3-2) and TRBJ1-2; D gene ambiguous. CDR1 and CDR2 from the germline V gene are LGHDT and YNNKEL (reference sequence). This CDR3 comprises 13 residues. V was clipped by 0 bases and J by 4 bases, with 6 bases between them. The CDR3 loop is CASSQEGSYGYTF. The DNA for the CDR3 is TGTGCCAGCAGCCAAGAGGGCTCCTATGGCTACACCTTC.

The chain uses TRBV7-6 and TRBJ2-4; 11 bases agree with TRBD2. V gave up 4 bases and J gave up 8 bases; unmatched junction bases: 10. The germline gives CDR1 SGHVS, CDR2 FNYEAQ. The CDR3 loop spans 16 amino acids. The CDR3: CASSSTLAGGRDIQYF. Written as DNA, the CDR3 is TGTGCCAGCAGCTCCACCCTAGCGGGGGGCCGGGACATTCAGTACTTC.

The V call is TRBV4-3, the J call TRBJ1-1; D ambiguous. The germline gives CDR1 LGHNA, CDR2 YSLEER. Trimming removed 1 base at V and 5 bases at J, with 8 bases between. The CDR3 loop spans 13 amino acids. The chain's CDR3 is CASSQVSATEAFF. CDR3 DNA sequence: TGCGCCAGCAGCCAAGTGTCGGCGACTGAAGCTTTCTTT.

The chain is built from TRBV9 and TRBJ2-2; D not resolved. Trimming pared 2 bases from V and 9 bases from J, leaving 14 bases between. This CDR3 region has 14 residues. Germline V lookup: CDR1 SGDLS, CDR2 YYNGEE. The CDR3 region has the DNA TGTGCCAGCAGCGTTTACGACCCGGGCAGGGAGCTGTTTTTT. Protein sequence: CASSVYDPGRELFF.

The chain is built from TRBV5-4 and TRBJ2-3, with a possible D match to TRBD1 (6 bases). The CDR3 runs to 14 residues. V was clipped by 1 base and J by 5 bases, with 11 bases between them. Germline V gene data show CDR1 as SGHNT and CDR2 as YYREEE (reference sequence). In DNA, the CDR3 is TGTGCCAGCAGCTTGACCAGGGGAGAAGATACGCAGTATTTT. It codes for CASSLTRGEDTQYF.

The V gene is TRBV2, the J gene TRBJ2-7; either TRBD1 or TRBD2 may supply D (5 bases each). The CDR3 runs 14 residues. The V and J ends lost 7 bases and 7 bases respectively, with 20 bases between them. CDR1 is SNHLY, CDR2 FYNNEI, per germline. The CDR3 DNA is TGTGCCAGCACCCAATGGGGCGGTCGGAGGGAGCAGTACTTC. This codes for CASTQWGGRREQYF.

The V and J genes are TRBV6-6 and TRBJ1-6; possible D gene TRBD1, 5 bases. V was shortened by 6 bases and J by 10 bases, with 19 bases between the two germline ends. Germline V gene data show CDR1 as MNHNY and CDR2 as SVGAGI (reference sequence). The CDR3 spans 15 residues. The CDR3 coding sequence is TGTGCCAGCAGCCGAGGGGACTCGGGGGGGTCACCCCTCCACTTT. Its translation is CASSRGDSGGSPLHF.

This chain joins TRBV20-1 and TRBJ2-1; D is unresolved. The V gene lost 1 base and the J gene lost 6 bases, with 4 bases spanning the gap. The CDR3 consists of 11 residues. Germline V gives CDR1 DFQATT, CDR2 SNEGSKA (reference sequence). CDR3 in DNA: TGCAGTGCTAGAGGTCCCAATGAGCAGTTCTTC. Translating it yields CSARGPNEQFF.

The chain employs TRBV28 and TRBJ2-3; 7 bases align to TRBD1. Germline V CDR1 and CDR2: MDHEN, SYDVKM. CDR3 length: 14 residues. The V segment lost 6 bases and the J segment 4 bases; nucleotides outside the gene matches: 7. The CDR3 protein is CASRSTGPPDTQYF. The CDR3 DNA reads as TGTGCCAGCAGGTCGACAGGGCCCCCAGATACGCAGTATTTT.

The genes are TRBV6-1 and TRBJ2-7, with a possible D match to TRBD1 (5 bases). Trimming pared 3 bases from V and 4 bases from J, leaving 10 bases between. The CDR3 runs 13 residues. The V gene's germline CDR1 is MNHNS and CDR2 SASEGT. This chain's CDR3 is CASSEARVYEQYF. CDR3 coding DNA: TGTGCCAGCAGTGAGGCCAGGGTGTACGAGCAGTACTTC.

This clone turned up a few times. The rearrangement links TRBV7-3 to TRBJ1-1, with a possible D match to TRBD1 (5 bases). Germline-derived CDR1 and CDR2 are SGHTA and FQGTGA. This CDR3 comprises 13 residues. V gave up 2 bases and J gave up 4 bases, with 8 bases separating them. CDR3 loop: CASSLGGGTEAFF. The CDR3 DNA reads TGTGCCAGCAGCTTAGGGGGAGGCACTGAAGCTTTCTTT. The full variable domain, in which reference TRBV7-3 and TRBJ1-1 provide the parts outside the CDR3, is GAGVSQTPSNKVTEKGKYVELRCDPISGHTALYWYRQSLGQGPEFLIYFQGTGAADDSGLPNDRFFAVRPEGSVSTLKIQRTERGDSAVYLCASSLGGGTEAFFGQGTRLTVV.

The chain combines TRBV10-3 with TRBJ1-2; D not certain. V was clipped by 7 bases and J by 6 bases, with 18 bases between them. There are 14 residues in the CDR3. Looked up from germline, CDR1 is ENHRY and CDR2 is SYGVKD. The DNA of the CDR3 is TGTGCCATCACCGCAGACCAGGAGTCTAATGGCTACACCTTC. This encodes CAITADQESNGYTF.

This chain links TRBV27 with TRBJ2-5; D not certain. V lost 5 bases and J lost 4, with 11 bases in between. Germline V CDR1 and CDR2: MNHEY, SMNVEV (reference sequence). This CDR3 is 13 amino acids long. CDR3 nucleotide sequence: TGTGCCAGCAGTCAAGATTACGGAGAGACCCAGTACTTC. Translated, it gives CASSQDYGETQYF.

The chain is built from TRBV9 and TRBJ2-2; D unresolved. Per the germline V gene, CDR1 is SGDLS and CDR2 is YYNGEE. The V and J ends lost 1 base and 4 bases respectively, with 8 bases between them. CDR3 length equals 14 residues. CDR3 sequence reads: CASSVRPATGELFF. In DNA, the CDR3 is TGTGCCAGCAGCGTAAGGCCGGCCACCGGGGAGCTGTTTTTT.

V usage is TRBV24-1 and J usage is TRBJ2-2; D gene ambiguous. Germline CDR1 KGHDR, CDR2 SFDVKD. Trimming removed 6 bases at V and 6 bases at J, with 4 bases between. CDR3 length equals 11 residues. The DNA for the CDR3 is TGTGCCACCAGTCAAGCCGGGGAGCTGTTTTTT. Translation: CATSQAGELFF.